Listed here are 20 T cell receptor beta chains from one sample, sequenced in a study of cytomegalovirus exposure and HLA in healthy donors. Using immunoSEQ multiplex PCR, the repertoire was profiled, and TCRdb retains in-frame clones only, with some absent. Of over 150,000 clones in the sample, roughly nine tenths were seen once. Sequencing was done on a sample of PBMCs. The receptors come from a woman aged 18-35 years in good health and CMV-seropositive.

This rearrangement joins TRBV23-1 to TRBJ2-5; D not resolved. TRBV23-1 is assigned to the ORF class and has an uncertain function. The CDR3 extends over 15 amino acids. Trimming took 4 bases from V and 4 from J, leaving 16 bases between them. CDR3 sequence (DNA): TGCGCCAGCAGTCTTCGGCGGAGTCCCGGAGAGACCCAGTACTTC. Translating gives CASSLRRSPGETQYF.

V and J are TRBV6-5 and TRBJ1-2, with 7 bases aligning to TRBD1. The J segment lost 4 bases and the V segment lost 5 bases, leaving 10 bases of the junction unmatched. Germline V CDR1 and CDR2: MNHEY, SVGAGI. The length of the CDR3 is 15 residues. In DNA, the CDR3 is TGTGCCAGCAGTCCCCAGGGGGGAAGGGGCTATGGCTACACCTTC. Translating it yields CASSPQGGRGYGYTF.

The rearrangement uses TRBV28 and TRBJ1-3; D gene ambiguous. V was shortened by 3 bases and J by 0 bases, with 12 bases between the two germline ends. Germline loops: CDR1 MDHEN, CDR2 SYDVKM. The length of the CDR3 is 16 residues. The CDR3 here is CASSFLLGSSGNTIYF. For the CDR3, the DNA is TGTGCCAGCAGTTTCCTCTTGGGGAGCTCTGGAAACACCATATATTTT. The variable domain in full, with the rest retrieved from reference TRBV28 and TRBJ1-3, is DVKVTQSSRYLVKRTGEKVFLECVQDMDHENMFWYRQDPGLGLRLIYFSYDVKMKEKGDIPEGYSVSREKKERFSLILESASTNQTSMYLCASSFLLGSSGNTIYFGEGSWLTVV.

The chain links TRBV5-1 to TRBJ2-7, with D maybe TRBD1 (5 bases). Germline CDR1 and CDR2: SGHRS and YFSETQ. The CDR3 has 14 amino acids. Trimming shortened V by 3 bases and J by 0 bases, and 10 bases separated the two germline ends. CDR3 sequence (DNA): TGCGCCAGCAGCTGGACACTGAGCTCCTACGAGCAGTACTTC. This translates into CASSWTLSSYEQYF.

The chain couples TRBV10-2 to TRBJ2-3, with D perhaps matching TRBD1 (6 bases). CDR1 is WSHSY, CDR2 SAAADI, per germline. The CDR3 totals 13 residues. V lost 4 bases, J lost 1 base, and 6 bases lay in between. CDR3 sequence: CASSGQGTDTQYF. In nucleotides, the CDR3 is TGCGCCAGCAGTGGACAGGGCACAGATACGCAGTATTTT.

The chain joins TRBV7-9 to TRBJ2-5, with 8 nucleotides matching TRBD1. Trimming took 6 bases from V and 2 from J; bases not matched to a gene: 8. The germline CDR1 and CDR2 sequences are SEHNR and FQNEAQ (reference sequence). The CDR3 spans 15 residues. The DNA of the CDR3 is TGTGCCAGCAGTAGACAGGGGTTGGGACAAGAGACCCAGTACTTC. Amino acids: CASSRQGLGQETQYF.

The J gene is TRBJ2-7, the V gene TRBV5-3; D is unclear. TRBV5-3 is designated an ORF whose function remains uncertain. Trimming stripped 4 bases from V and 0 bases from J, with 17 bases between. CDR3 size: 16 residues. CDR3 in DNA: TGTGCCAGAAGCCCGAACCATGACTCTAACTCCTACGAGCAGTACTTC. It encodes CARSPNHDSNSYEQYF.

The chain couples TRBV5-1 to TRBJ2-7, with a possible D match to TRBD1 (5 bases). Germline assignment: CDR1 SGHRS and CDR2 YFSETQ. The CDR3 has 14 amino acids. The V end was cut by 1 base, the J end by 4 bases, with 12 bases between. For the CDR3, the DNA is TGCGCCAGCAGCTTGTTAACAGGACATTACGAGCAGTACTTC. This translates into CASSLLTGHYEQYF.

The CDR3 region has the DNA TGTGCCGTATCAATTAGTGAACATACGCAGTATTTT. It yields the protein CAVSISEHTQYF. The chain uses TRBV6-5 and TRBJ2-3; D is ambiguous. Germline-derived CDR1 and CDR2 are MNHEY and SVGAGI. This CDR3 is built from 12 residues. The V and J ends lost 11 bases and 7 bases respectively, with 16 bases between them.

This chain links TRBV6-1 with TRBJ2-7; the D gene is possibly TRBD2 (7 bases). The ends were cut back, 8 bases at V and 0 bases at J, with 11 bases in the middle. Germline loops: CDR1 MNHNS, CDR2 SASEGT. This CDR3 spans 13 amino acids. The CDR3 nucleotides read TGTGCCAGCGGGGGGGGCTACTCCTACGAGCAGTACTTC. It codes for CASGGGYSYEQYF.

This clone has more than one count but fewer than ten. The rearrangement uses TRBV14 and TRBJ2-3; 12 nucleotides match TRBD1. The V and J ends lost 3 bases and 4 bases, in that order; junction bases with no gene match: 8. This CDR3 has 17 residues. Germline assignment: CDR1 SGHDN and CDR2 FVKESK. The CDR3 DNA sequence: TGTGCCAGCAGCCAGGACCCGGGACAGGGGGCCGCAGATACGCAGTATTTT. It encodes CASSQDPGQGAADTQYF.

A single count supports this clone. The V and J genes are TRBV4-3 and TRBJ2-7, with 7 bases lining up with TRBD1. This CDR3 contains 15 residues. Per the germline V gene, CDR1 is LGHNA and CDR2 is YSLEER. The V gene end was trimmed by 3 bases and the J gene end by 6 bases; junction bases not matched to a gene: 11. The DNA for the CDR3 is TGCGCCAGCAGCCAGGGAACAGGGGTATCCCGCGAGCAGTACTTC. This encodes CASSQGTGVSREQYF.

The chain's CDR3 is CASSEGLVSNEKLFF. The CDR3, as DNA: TGTGCCAGCAGTGAGGGACTTGTGTCTAATGAAAAACTGTTTTTT. The V call is TRBV2, the J call TRBJ1-4; a possible D gene is TRBD1 (5 bases). Trimming left V 3 bases short and J 3 bases short, with 11 bases between. Germline CDR1 reads SNHLY; CDR2 reads FYNNEI. The CDR3 extends over 15 amino acids.

The chain employs TRBV5-6 and TRBJ2-3, with D perhaps matching TRBD2 (5 bases). V lost 0 bases to trimming and J lost 1 base, with 15 bases between them. The CDR3 sequence is 17 residues long. CDR1 is SGHDT, CDR2 YYEEEE, per germline. The DNA of the CDR3 is TGTGCCAGCAGCTTGGCAGGCGCGGGTTGGGGCACAGATACGCAGTATTTT. Protein sequence: CASSLAGAGWGTDTQYF.

This chain joins TRBV30 and TRBJ1-2; TRBD1 agrees at 9 bases. Trimming took 4 bases from V and 4 from J; bases not matched to a gene: 13. Per the germline V gene, CDR1 is GTSNPN and CDR2 is SVGIG (reference sequence). This CDR3 contains 16 residues. The CDR3 nucleotides are TGTGCCTGGAATAGCGCACACGACAGGGGGGGCTATGGCTACACCTTC. Translating it yields CAWNSAHDRGGYGYTF.

This sequence joins TRBV12-5 and TRBJ2-3; 12 bases fit TRBD2. Per the germline V gene, CDR1 is LGHNT and CDR2 is FRNRAP. V shed 1 base, J shed 2 bases, and the junction held 1 base outside the gene matches. The CDR3 covers 16 residues. Here the CDR3 reads CASGLGLAGATDTQYF. CDR3 DNA sequence: TGTGCTAGTGGTTTGGGACTAGCGGGGGCCACAGATACGCAGTATTTT.

The chain joins TRBV27 to TRBJ2-3; TRBD2 aligns across 13 bases. Germline values: CDR1 MNHEY, CDR2 SMNVEV (reference sequence). The CDR3 runs to 15 residues. With V trimmed by 6 bases and J by 4 bases, 4 bases remained unmatched. CDR3 residues: CASRLLAGGSDTQYF. The DNA for the CDR3 is TGTGCCAGCAGGCTACTAGCGGGAGGGTCAGATACGCAGTATTTT.

This clone has only one observation. The rearrangement links TRBV5-1 to TRBJ2-7; D is possibly TRBD2 (6 bases). Germline V lookup: CDR1 SGHRS, CDR2 YFSETQ. The CDR3 totals 13 residues. V shed 4 bases and J shed 4 bases, with 12 bases lying between them. In DNA form, the CDR3 reads TGCGCCAGCAGCGACGGGAGTTGGTACGAGCAGTACTTC. Its protein is CASSDGSWYEQYF.

The rearrangement links TRBV6-5 to TRBJ2-1; 7 positions match TRBD1. Trimming took 5 bases from V and 7 from J; bases not matched to a gene: 8. CDR3 length equals 14 residues. Germline assignment: CDR1 MNHEY and CDR2 SVGAGI. The CDR3 sequence: CASSRPTGLNEQFF. The CDR3 bases are TGTGCCAGCAGTCGTCCGACAGGGCTGAATGAGCAGTTCTTC.

The gene calls are TRBV19 and TRBJ2-7; 8 bases agree with TRBD1. V lost 4 bases to trimming and J lost 2 bases; unmatched junction nucleotides: 7. This CDR3 comprises 15 residues. Germline loops: CDR1 LNHDA, CDR2 SQIVND (reference sequence). CDR3 region: CASSTGQGFPYEQYF. The CDR3 coding sequence is TGTGCCAGTAGTACCGGACAGGGATTTCCCTACGAGCAGTACTTC. Based on the CDR3 plus reference TRBV19 and TRBJ2-7, the full variable domain is DGGITQSPKYLFRKEGQNVTLSCEQNLNHDAMYWYRQDPGQGLRLIYYSQIVNDFQKGDIAEGYSVSREKKESFPLTVTSAQKNPTAFYLCASSTGQGFPYEQYFGPGTRLTVT.